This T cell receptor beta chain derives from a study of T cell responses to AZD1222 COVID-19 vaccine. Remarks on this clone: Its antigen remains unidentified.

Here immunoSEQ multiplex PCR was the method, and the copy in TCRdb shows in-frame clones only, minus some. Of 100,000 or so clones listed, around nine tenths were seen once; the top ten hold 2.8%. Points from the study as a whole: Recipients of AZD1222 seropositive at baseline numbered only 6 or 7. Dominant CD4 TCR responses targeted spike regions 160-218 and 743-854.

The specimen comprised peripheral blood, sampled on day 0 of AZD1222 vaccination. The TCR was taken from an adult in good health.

The CDR3 coding sequence is TGCGCCAGCGGGAAGGGGGGCTCCTTCCCCAGACCGACCTACAATGAGCAGTTCTTC. Translating gives CASGKGGSFPRPTYNEQFF. The rearrangement joins TRBV23-1 to TRBJ2-1; perhaps D is TRBD1 or TRBD2 (6 bases each). TRBV23-1 has ORF status, its function being uncertain. This CDR3 spans 19 amino acids. Trimming pared 8 bases from V and 2 bases from J, leaving 28 bases between.